The 16 T cell receptor beta chains below all came from one sample that was sequenced in a study of PD-L1 blockade in urothelial cancer. Time point noted: pretreatment peripheral blood. This table comes from immunoSEQ multiplex PCR, and its TCRdb copy is limited to in-frame clones, with some not included. This table holds tens of thousands of clones, around 81% found once. Sequences were derived from PBMCs, sampled around atezolizumab (anti-PD-L1) treatment. The receptors originated from an older man with urothelial cancer.

The chain has TRBV7-9 and TRBJ1-2; D call uncertain. CDR1 and CDR2 (germline): SEHNR, FQNEAQ (reference sequence). CDR3 size: 13 residues. Trimming cost V 1 base and J 6 bases, with 9 bases left between them. This CDR3 is CASSLVRTHGYTF. The CDR3, as DNA: TGTGCCAGCAGCTTAGTAAGGACTCATGGCTACACCTTC.

The rearrangement uses TRBV6-6 and TRBJ1-1, with 7 bases aligning to TRBD1. The CDR3 contains 16 residues. V shed 0 bases and J 0 bases; nucleotides not matched to a gene: 4. Looked up from germline, CDR1 is MNHNY and CDR2 is SVGAGI (reference sequence). CDR3 sequence reads: CASSYSTGTVNTEAFF. CDR3 coding DNA: TGTGCCAGCAGTTACTCGACTGGGACAGTGAACACTGAAGCTTTCTTT.

The rearrangement links TRBV5-6 to TRBJ2-1; 10 positions agree with TRBD2. The CDR3 runs to 17 residues. Unmatched junction bases numbered 7, after V lost 0 bases and J lost 4 bases. From germline, CDR1 is SGHDT and CDR2 YYEEEE. The CDR3 loop is CASSLVQLAGLYNEQFF. The CDR3 DNA follows: TGTGCCAGCAGCTTGGTCCAACTAGCGGGATTATACAATGAGCAGTTCTTC.

V and J are TRBV6-1 and TRBJ1-3; 7 bases align to TRBD1. The CDR3 has 13 residues. The germline V gene encodes CDR1 MNHNS and CDR2 SASEGT. Trimming at V came to 8 bases and at J to 2 bases, leaving 3 bases not matched to a gene. CDR3 DNA sequence: TGTGCCAGCGGGACAGATACTGGAAACACCATATATTTT. The encoded protein is CASGTDTGNTIYF.

This clone was counted between two and nine times. The genes are TRBV10-2 and TRBJ2-1; maybe TRBD2 (6 bases). The CDR3 is made up of 16 amino acids. Germline assignment: CDR1 WSHSY and CDR2 SAAADI. Trimming shortened V by 3 bases and J by 0 bases, and 12 bases separated the two germline ends. CDR3 nucleotides: TGCGCCAGCAGTGACCCCGCGACTAGCTCCTACAATGAGCAGTTCTTC. Translating gives CASSDPATSSYNEQFF.

This clone was picked up a small number of times. V is TRBV28 and J is TRBJ1-2; D uncertain. The CDR3 is made up of 12 amino acids. Deletions cut 2 bases from V and 4 bases from J, with 5 bases between. CDR1 and CDR2 from the germline V gene are MDHEN and SYDVKM. CDR3 sequence (DNA): TGTGCCAGCAGTTTAGGCAGCTATGGCTACACCTTC. The encoded protein is CASSLGSYGYTF.

The V gene is TRBV6-6, the J gene TRBJ2-5; 8 bases align to TRBD2. CDR1 and CDR2 (germline): MNHNY, SVGAGI (reference sequence). V was clipped by 5 bases and J by 5 bases; unmatched bases: 7. The CDR3 has 14 residues. The CDR3 DNA reads TGTGCCAGCAGTCCGCCCACGGGAGGGGAGACCCAGTACTTC. Protein: CASSPPTGGETQYF.

The rearrangement uses TRBV18 and TRBJ2-5; weak D call: TRBD2 (6 bases). The CDR3 consists of 13 residues. The germline V and J ends were trimmed by 3 bases and 1 base, with 6 bases remaining between them. Germline CDR1 KGHSH, CDR2 LQKENI. DNA for the CDR3: TGTGCCAGCTCACCGGGACTCCAAGAGACCCAGTACTTC. Residues: CASSPGLQETQYF.

This sequence joins TRBV27 and TRBJ2-3; 7 bases are a match to TRBD1. This CDR3 is built from 14 residues. Germline V gene lookup returns CDR1 MNHEY and CDR2 SMNVEV (reference sequence). The J segment lost 3 bases and the V segment lost 3 bases, leaving 3 bases of the junction unmatched. The CDR3 loop reads CASSLARGTDTQYF. CDR3 nucleotide sequence: TGTGCCAGCAGTTTGGCCAGGGGGACAGATACGCAGTATTTT.

J is TRBJ2-3 and V is TRBV5-4, with D perhaps TRBD2 (6 bases). CDR3 size: 15 residues. Looked up from germline, CDR1 is SGHNT and CDR2 is YYREEE (reference sequence). The V end lost 2 bases, the J end lost 2 bases, and 12 bases lay between the germline ends. CDR3 loop: CASSLAGSPTDTQYF. The CDR3 nucleotides read TGTGCCAGCAGCTTAGCGGGCAGCCCCACAGATACGCAGTATTTT.

Only a few counts were recorded for this clone. This rearrangement joins TRBV18 to TRBJ2-1; 9 nucleotides align to TRBD1. Germline values: CDR1 KGHSH, CDR2 LQKENI. Germline trimming cut 3 bases from V and 9 bases from J; bases unmatched to any gene: 6. This CDR3 spans 14 amino acids. In DNA, the CDR3 is TGTGCCAGCTCACCCGGGACAGGGAGAGGTGAGCAGTTCTTC. It codes for CASSPGTGRGEQFF.

J is TRBJ1-3 and V is TRBV12-5; 8 positions match TRBD1. Germline V gives CDR1 LGHNT, CDR2 FRNRAP. This CDR3 has 15 amino acids. J was trimmed by 6 bases and V by 1 base; bases with no gene match: 5. CDR3 sequence: CASGLERQGTNTIYF. The CDR3, as DNA: TGTGCTAGTGGTTTGGAAAGACAGGGGACAAACACCATATATTTT.

This clone showed up just once. This chain uses TRBV9 with TRBJ1-2; D gene unclear. Germline V gene sequence: CDR1 SGDLS, CDR2 YYNGEE. The CDR3 sequence is 12 residues long. Between the trimmed V and J ends, which lost 2 bases and 6 bases, there was a span of 8 bases. CDR3 protein: CASSVGLDGYTF. The CDR3 nucleotides read TGTGCCAGCAGCGTTGGACTTGATGGCTACACCTTC.

This chain connects TRBV11-2 to TRBJ2-7; 8 bases align to TRBD1. J lost 8 bases, V lost 4 bases, and 13 bases had no gene match. The CDR3 consists of 15 residues. The germline V gene encodes CDR1 SGHAT and CDR2 FQNNGV. The CDR3, as DNA: TGTGCCAGCAGCTCGCGGGACAGGACCTTTCTACAGCAGTACTTC. Translation gives CASSSRDRTFLQQYF.

The chain carries TRBV6-5 and TRBJ1-5; D possibly corresponds to TRBD1 (6 bases). V lost 0 bases and J lost 5, with 11 bases in between. Germline assignment: CDR1 MNHEY and CDR2 SVGAGI. CDR3 length: 15 amino acids. CDR3 in amino acids: CASSYSRAGDQPQHF. CDR3 nucleotide sequence: TGTGCCAGCAGTTACTCTAGGGCAGGGGATCAGCCCCAGCATTTT.

This chain uses TRBV2 with TRBJ2-1, with 8 bases identical to TRBD2. CDR1 and CDR2 from the germline V gene are SNHLY and FYNNEI. The CDR3 contains 17 residues. After removal of 6 bases from V and 0 bases from J, the junction contained 10 bases not matched to a gene. CDR3 protein: CASRVNSLADSYNEQFF. The CDR3 DNA follows: TGTGCCAGCAGGGTAAACTCACTAGCGGACTCCTACAATGAGCAGTTCTTC. Based on the CDR3 plus reference TRBV2 and TRBJ2-1, the full variable domain is EPEVTQTPSHQVTQMGQEVILRCVPISNHLYFYWYRQILGQKVEFLVSFYNNEISEKSEIFDDQFSVERPDGSNFTLKIRSTKLEDSAMYFCASRVNSLADSYNEQFFGPGTRLTVL.